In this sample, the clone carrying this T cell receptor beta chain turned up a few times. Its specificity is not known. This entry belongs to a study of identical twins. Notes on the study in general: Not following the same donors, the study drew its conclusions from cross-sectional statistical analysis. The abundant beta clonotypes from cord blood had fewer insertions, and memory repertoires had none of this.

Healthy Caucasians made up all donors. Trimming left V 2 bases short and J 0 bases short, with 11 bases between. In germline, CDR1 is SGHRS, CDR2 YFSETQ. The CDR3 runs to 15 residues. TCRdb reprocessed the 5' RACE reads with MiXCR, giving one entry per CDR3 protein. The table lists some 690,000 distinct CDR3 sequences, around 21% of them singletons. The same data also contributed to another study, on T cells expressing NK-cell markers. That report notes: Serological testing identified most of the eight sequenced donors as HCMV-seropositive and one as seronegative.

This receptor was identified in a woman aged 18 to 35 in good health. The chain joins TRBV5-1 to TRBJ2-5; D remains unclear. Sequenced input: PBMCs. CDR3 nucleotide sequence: TGCGCCAGCAGCTTCCAGAATTTGTACCAAGAGACCCAGTACTTC. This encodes CASSFQNLYQETQYF. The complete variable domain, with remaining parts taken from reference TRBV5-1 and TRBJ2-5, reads KAGVTQTPRYLIKTRGQQVTLSCSPISGHRSVSWYQQTPGQGLQFLFEYFSETQRNKGNFPGRFSGRQFSNSRSEMNVSTLELGDSALYLCASSFQNLYQETQYFGPGTRLLVL.